This note documents a single T cell receptor beta chain sequence. No antigen is known for it. The record originates from a study of siplizumab effects on memory and regulatory T cells. There are 15 residues in the CDR3. Trimming cost V 0 bases and J 1 base, with 10 bases left between them. Germline V gene data show CDR1 as GTSNPN and CDR2 as SVGIG (reference sequence). Study-level points and caveats: There appeared to be greater diversity in naive T cells than in memory cells, and naive T cells seemed major contributors to the alloresponse. Only a minority of proliferating CD4+ or CD8+ clones had an assignable naive or memory phenotype, with roughly 75-97% lacking one.

TCRdb's copy holds only in-frame clones and misses some; the assay was immunoSEQ multiplex PCR. The sample lists around 86,000 clones, roughly 94% occurring once. The origin of this receptor is a human donor in good health. The specimen was non-Treg CD4+ T cells sorted from blood. The chain uses TRBV30 and TRBJ1-5; tentative D call: TRBD1 (6 bases). CDR3 bases: TGTGCCTGGAGTGTCCGGGGGGCAAGCAATCAGCCCCAGCATTTT. Its translation: CAWSVRGASNQPQHF.